Each of the 30 T cell receptor beta chains below was sequenced from the same sample in a study of T cell changes during pregnancy in multiple sclerosis. Clones were sequenced by immunoSEQ multiplex PCR, and TCRdb holds only the in-frame ones, with some missing. The sample consists of nearly 60,000 clones, about 90% of them appearing once. This specimen was CD4+ T cells from peripheral blood mononuclear cells, taken after pregnancy. The receptors stem from a female donor in good health, enrolled as a control in a pregnancy study.

The chain employs TRBV6-1 and TRBJ1-6, with 9 bases that match TRBD1. Germline CDR1 and CDR2: MNHNS and SASEGT. After removal of 4 bases from V and 7 bases from J, the junction contained 2 bases not matched to a gene. The CDR3 has 14 residues. The CDR3 sequence is CASSGGQGNSPLHF. The CDR3 DNA reads TGTGCCAGCAGTGGAGGACAGGGGAATTCACCCCTCCACTTT.

This rearrangement joins TRBV10-3 to TRBJ1-1, with no clear D. Germline assignment: CDR1 ENHRY and CDR2 SYGVKD. V lost 3 bases and J 0 bases, leaving 11 bases between the germline ends. The CDR3 sequence is 15 residues long. Here the CDR3 reads CAISDPPEMNTEAFF. CDR3 in DNA: TGTGCCATCAGTGACCCTCCGGAGATGAACACTGAAGCTTTCTTT.

The chain is built from TRBV23-1 and TRBJ2-3, with D perhaps TRBD1 (5 bases). TRBV23-1 carries the ORF label, with uncertain function. This CDR3 comprises 16 residues. V was trimmed by 3 bases and J by 2 bases, leaving 15 bases between them. The CDR3 nucleotides read TGCGCCAGCAGTCAGTTAGAAGGGGAATACACAGATACGCAGTATTTT. Amino acid sequence: CASSQLEGEYTDTQYF.

The chain carries TRBV7-9 and TRBJ1-2, with 7 positions matching TRBD1. Germline assignment: CDR1 SEHNR and CDR2 FQNEAQ (reference sequence). V gave up 5 bases and J gave up 0 bases; unmatched junction bases: 6. The CDR3 extends over 15 amino acids. The CDR3 coding sequence is TGTGCCAGCAGCCGGGCGACAGGGACTAACTATGGCTACACCTTC. Encoded protein: CASSRATGTNYGYTF.

The chain joins TRBV7-3 to TRBJ1-3, with D unresolved. Per germline, CDR1 SGHTA and CDR2 FQGTGA. The CDR3 is 12 amino acids. V shed 5 bases and J shed 4 bases, with 6 bases lying between them. CDR3 sequence (DNA): TGTGCCAGCAGCACCGGGGGAAACACCATATATTTT. Translating it yields CASSTGGNTIYF.

The chain uses TRBV5-1 and TRBJ2-3, with D possibly matching TRBD2 (7 bases). CDR3 length: 17 amino acids. Germline assignment: CDR1 SGHRS and CDR2 YFSETQ. Trimming removed 4 bases from V and 2 bases from J, with 20 bases in between. The CDR3 sequence is CASSSWGGQGSTDTQYF. The CDR3 nucleotides are TGCGCCAGCAGCAGCTGGGGGGGGCAAGGTTCCACAGATACGCAGTATTTT. The variable domain in full, completed from reference TRBV5-1 and TRBJ2-3, reads KAGVTQTPRYLIKTRGQQVTLSCSPISGHRSVSWYQQTPGQGLQFLFEYFSETQRNKGNFPGRFSGRQFSNSRSEMNVSTLELGDSALYLCASSSWGGQGSTDTQYFGPGTRLTVL.

The chain links TRBV5-1 to TRBJ2-7; 7 nucleotides align to TRBD2. The CDR3 has 15 amino acids. The junction had 10 bases not matched to a gene; V was cut back by 3 bases and J by 4 bases. In germline, CDR1 is SGHRS, CDR2 YFSETQ. CDR3 protein: CASSSGPSGVYEQYF. CDR3 nucleotides: TGCGCCAGCAGCTCGGGACCGAGCGGGGTATACGAGCAGTACTTC.

This chain joins TRBV5-4 and TRBJ1-4; TRBD1 is a possible D gene (5 bases). Germline V CDR1 and CDR2: SGHNT, YYREEE (reference sequence). This CDR3 has 16 amino acids. Trimming shortened V by 2 bases and J by 0 bases, and 11 bases separated the two germline ends. This CDR3 is CASSLEAGTTNEKLFF. The CDR3 DNA reads TGTGCCAGCAGCTTAGAAGCAGGGACAACTAATGAAAAACTGTTTTTT.

This clone is a singleton in its sample. This chain uses TRBV6-5 with TRBJ1-3, with unresolved D. CDR3 length equals 15 residues. Germline V lookup: CDR1 MNHEY, CDR2 SVGAGI. Trimming shortened V by 2 bases and J by 0 bases, and 8 bases separated the two germline ends. The CDR3 DNA is TGTGCCAGCAGTTACGACCGGAGCTCTGGAAACACCATATATTTT. Protein product: CASSYDRSSGNTIYF.

V and J are TRBV6-1 and TRBJ1-5, with 9 bases lining up with TRBD1. J gave up 1 base and V 4 bases, and 5 bases lay outside the gene matches. This CDR3 contains 16 residues. Germline lookup yields CDR1 MNHNS and CDR2 SASEGT. The CDR3 DNA reads TGTGCCAGCAGTGGGGACAGGGTGATAAGCAATCAGCCCCAGCATTTT. It specifies CASSGDRVISNQPQHF.

The chain is built from TRBV23-1 and TRBJ1-5; no firm D call. TRBV23-1 is an ORF, with its function uncertain. The CDR3 extends over 15 amino acids. V shed 0 bases and J shed 1 base, with 7 bases lying between them. For the CDR3, the DNA is TGCGCCAGCAGTCAATCGGGAGTCAGCAATCAGCCCCAGCATTTT. Its protein product is CASSQSGVSNQPQHF.

The chain couples TRBV7-8 to TRBJ2-7, with D maybe TRBD1 (6 bases). CDR3 size: 12 residues. The ends were cut back, 8 bases at V and 4 bases at J, with 12 bases in the middle. Germline CDR1 SGHVS, CDR2 FQNEAQ. The CDR3, as DNA: TGTGCCAGCGCTAGCCAGGGGTACGAGCAGTACTTC. Protein sequence: CASASQGYEQYF.

V and J are TRBV7-6 and TRBJ2-3; 11 positions agree with TRBD2. This CDR3 contains 15 residues. From germline, CDR1 is SGHVS and CDR2 FNYEAQ. V lost 6 bases and J lost 6; bases outside the gene matches: 8. Here the CDR3 reads CASSFSGGAVDTQYF. CDR3 bases: TGTGCCAGCAGTTTTAGCGGGGGGGCCGTGGATACGCAGTATTTT.

The chain combines TRBV10-3 with TRBJ1-2; no definite D call. V was shortened by 4 bases and J by 0 bases, with 15 bases between the two germline ends. Germline V gives CDR1 ENHRY, CDR2 SYGVKD. The CDR3 has 16 residues. The CDR3 is CAISVSGSLSNYGYTF. The DNA of the CDR3 is TGTGCCATCAGTGTTTCGGGATCCCTATCTAACTATGGCTACACCTTC.

The V call is TRBV11-1, the J call TRBJ2-2; D not resolved. Trimming shortened V by 5 bases and J by 5 bases, and 9 bases separated the two germline ends. There are 13 residues in the CDR3. From germline, CDR1 is SGHAT and CDR2 FQDESV (reference sequence). CDR3 coding DNA: TGTGCCAGCAGCCGGGTTCGAACCGGGGAGCTGTTTTTT. This encodes CASSRVRTGELFF.

The gene calls are TRBV6-5 and TRBJ2-2; no clear D. Trimming removed 2 bases at V and 3 bases at J, with 7 bases between. This CDR3 spans 14 amino acids. CDR1 and CDR2 from the germline V gene are MNHEY and SVGAGI. In DNA, the CDR3 is TGTGCCAGCAGTTACCGCCGGGACACCGGGGAGCTGTTTTTT. Translating it yields CASSYRRDTGELFF.

The chain couples TRBV5-6 to TRBJ2-1; 10 bases align to TRBD1. Germline V gene data show CDR1 as SGHDT and CDR2 as YYEEEE. This CDR3 spans 15 amino acids. V trimming: 4 bases; J trimming: 5 bases; junction bases outside the gene matches: 6. The CDR3 sequence is CASSLLGQGNNEQFF. DNA of the CDR3: TGTGCCAGCAGCCTCTTGGGACAGGGGAACAATGAGCAGTTCTTC.

The gene calls are TRBV15 and TRBJ1-4, with TRBD1 matching over 7 bases. After removal of 6 bases from V and 1 base from J, the junction contained 2 bases not matched to a gene. The germline V gene has CDR1 LNHNV and CDR2 YYDKDF (reference sequence). The CDR3 is 14 residues long. The chain's CDR3 is CATRQGGTNEKLFF. In DNA form, the CDR3 reads TGTGCCACCAGGCAGGGGGGAACTAATGAAAAACTGTTTTTT.

The rearrangement uses TRBV6-5 and TRBJ2-3; 11 nucleotides agree with TRBD2. The junction had 4 bases not matched to a gene; V was cut back by 7 bases and J by 1 base. Germline CDR1 MNHEY, CDR2 SVGAGI. This CDR3 is built from 15 residues. CDR3: CASTTSGGGTDTQYF. CDR3 nucleotides: TGTGCCAGCACCACTAGCGGGGGCGGCACAGATACGCAGTATTTT.

The chain links TRBV27 to TRBJ1-4, with 8 bases matching TRBD1. Germline loops: CDR1 MNHEY, CDR2 SMNVEV (reference sequence). This CDR3 contains 14 residues. V was clipped by 5 bases and J by 10 bases; unmatched bases: 9. The CDR3 loop reads CASSPGQGRGKLFF. CDR3 DNA sequence: TGTGCCAGCAGTCCCGGACAGGGCCGGGGAAAACTGTTTTTT.

This clone was seen only once. V gene TRBV7-2 combines with J gene TRBJ1-5; D gene unclear. CDR3 length equals 13 residues. Germline V gene lookup returns CDR1 SGHTA and CDR2 FQGNSA. Trimming pared 2 bases from V and 4 bases from J, leaving 6 bases between. The chain's CDR3 is CASSLNLNQPQHF. CDR3 nucleotide sequence: TGTGCCAGCAGCTTAAACCTAAATCAGCCCCAGCATTTT.

The genes are TRBV7-2 and TRBJ1-3; D is ambiguous. CDR3 size: 13 residues. Germline loops: CDR1 SGHTA, CDR2 FQGNSA. Trimming took off 4 bases at V and 0 bases at J, with 4 bases between the two ends. This CDR3 reads CASSSSSGNTIYF. Written as DNA, the CDR3 is TGTGCCAGCAGCTCGAGCTCTGGAAACACCATATATTTT. The full variable domain, in which reference TRBV7-2 and TRBJ1-3 provide the parts outside the CDR3, is GAGVSQSPSNKVTEKGKDVELRCDPISGHTALYWYRQSLGQGLEFLIYFQGNSAPDKSGLPSDRFSAERTGGSVSTLTIQRTQQEDSAVYLCASSSSSGNTIYFGEGSWLTVV.

The chain links TRBV4-2 to TRBJ2-5; 9 positions match TRBD2. J gave up 0 bases and V 1 base, and 3 bases lay outside the gene matches. CDR3 size: 16 residues. Germline assignment: CDR1 LGHNA and CDR2 YNFKEQ. CDR3 in DNA: TGTGCCAGCAGCCAAGTTACTAGCGGGTACCAAGAGACCCAGTACTTC. It is translated as CASSQVTSGYQETQYF.

This clone was seen once. The V call is TRBV10-3, the J call TRBJ1-1, with 8 positions matching TRBD1. Unmatched junction bases numbered 4, after V lost 0 bases and J lost 1 base. The CDR3 runs to 16 residues. CDR1 and CDR2 (germline): ENHRY, SYGVKD. CDR3 nucleotides: TGTGCCATCAGTGAGTCTAGAGACAGGGGGAACACTGAAGCTTTCTTT. Translated: CAISESRDRGNTEAFF.

This clone has only one observation. CDR3 bases: TGTGCCACCAGCAGAGAACCCTTTCTGACAGAAAACTATGGCTACACCTTC. This translates into CATSREPFLTENYGYTF. The chain has TRBV15 and TRBJ1-2; possible D gene TRBD1, 5 bases. In germline, CDR1 is LNHNV, CDR2 YYDKDF (reference sequence). This CDR3 is built from 17 residues. The V and J ends lost 0 bases and 2 bases respectively, with 16 bases between them.

The CDR3 protein is CASSPRTGLGYTF. DNA for the CDR3: TGTGCCAGCAGTCCCCGGACAGGGCTCGGCTACACCTTC. The chain carries TRBV27 and TRBJ1-2, with 8 nucleotides matching TRBD1. The CDR3 extends over 13 amino acids. Germline assignment: CDR1 MNHEY and CDR2 SMNVEV (reference sequence). Germline trimming cut 5 bases from V and 8 bases from J; bases unmatched to any gene: 7.

The rearrangement joins TRBV19 to TRBJ2-7, with 13 bases fitting TRBD2. This CDR3 comprises 18 residues. V shed 5 bases, J shed 2 bases, and the junction held 12 bases outside the gene matches. Germline-derived CDR1 and CDR2 are LNHDA and SQIVND (reference sequence). Here the CDR3 DNA reads TGTGCCAGTAGTGACCAACCGGGACTAGCGGGGTTACCCTACGAGCAGTACTTC. Its protein product is CASSDQPGLAGLPYEQYF.

The chain combines TRBV7-2 with TRBJ2-2; the D gene is possibly TRBD1 (7 bases). The V gene's germline CDR1 is SGHTA and CDR2 FQGNSA. This CDR3 has 14 amino acids. Trimming took off 5 bases at V and 5 bases at J, with 12 bases between the two ends. This CDR3 is CASSNAGGTGELFF. The DNA for the CDR3 is TGTGCCAGCAGCAACGCAGGGGGGACCGGGGAGCTGTTTTTT. The complete variable domain, with remaining parts taken from reference TRBV7-2 and TRBJ2-2, reads GAGVSQSPSNKVTEKGKDVELRCDPISGHTALYWYRQSLGQGLEFLIYFQGNSAPDKSGLPSDRFSAERTGGSVSTLTIQRTQQEDSAVYLCASSNAGGTGELFFGEGSRLTVL.

The chain combines TRBV21-1 with TRBJ1-5. TRBV21-1 is annotated as a pseudogene. This CDR3 comprises 10 residues. The CDR3 is CASSPGPQHF. The CDR3 DNA reads TGTGCCAGCAGTCCCGGGCCCCAGCATTTT.

This sequence joins TRBV9 and TRBJ2-5, with 11 bases fitting TRBD2. The CDR3 has 16 amino acids. Germline V lookup: CDR1 SGDLS, CDR2 YYNGEE. The junction had 9 bases not matched to a gene; V was cut back by 6 bases and J by 2 bases. The CDR3 here is CASTPGSSGGQETQYF. In DNA form, the CDR3 reads TGTGCCAGCACGCCGGGTTCTAGCGGGGGGCAAGAGACCCAGTACTTC.